The 12 T cell receptor beta chains below were found in one sample sequenced in a study of blood T cell repertoires in COVID-19. Clones were sequenced by immunoSEQ multiplex PCR, and TCRdb holds only the in-frame ones, with some missing. The sample yields 150,000 to 200,000 clones, roughly four fifths seen once. The specimen sequenced was peripheral blood. These receptors came from a human donor with acute or convalescent COVID-19. The donor label of this sample is uncertain.

The chain combines TRBV3-1 (or the pseudogene TRBV3-2) with TRBJ2-1; no firm D call. This CDR3 is built from 15 residues. Germline V gene sequence: CDR1 LGHDT, CDR2 YNNKEL (reference sequence). V was pared by 1 base and J by 6 bases, with 13 bases between. This CDR3 is CASSQGLVGSNEQFF. CDR3 coding DNA: TGTGCCAGCAGCCAAGGGTTGGTCGGGTCCAATGAGCAGTTCTTC.

The genes are TRBV7-6 and TRBJ2-2, with 8 bases matching TRBD2. The CDR3 is 17 residues long. The ends lost 1 base at V and 4 bases at J; junction bases unmatched: 8. From germline, CDR1 is SGHVS and CDR2 FNYEAQ. The CDR3 coding sequence is TGTGCCAGCAGCTTAGAAAGTTCTAGCGGGCTCACCGGGGAGCTGTTTTTT. Its translation is CASSLESSSGLTGELFF.

The table lists this clone with a count of one. This chain connects TRBV12-3 or TRBV12-4 to TRBJ1-2; no clear D. The V gene lost 4 bases and the J gene lost 6 bases, with 9 bases spanning the gap. This CDR3 has 12 amino acids. CDR3 protein: CASSSTRHGYTF. The CDR3 nucleotides read TGTGCCAGCAGTTCGACTAGGCATGGCTACACCTTC.

The chain employs TRBV7-2 and TRBJ1-3, with D tentatively TRBD1 (6 bases). Germline values: CDR1 SGHTA, CDR2 FQGNSA. The CDR3 is 13 amino acids. Trimming stripped 5 bases from V and 4 bases from J, with 9 bases between. This chain's CDR3 is CASSPGTGNTIYF. As DNA, the CDR3 is TGTGCCAGCAGCCCAGGGACAGGAAACACCATATATTTT. The variable domain in full, completed from reference TRBV7-2 and TRBJ1-3, reads GAGVSQSPSNKVTEKGKDVELRCDPISGHTALYWYRQSLGQGLEFLIYFQGNSAPDKSGLPSDRFSAERTGGSVSTLTIQRTQQEDSAVYLCASSPGTGNTIYFGEGSWLTVV.

V usage is TRBV30 and J usage is TRBJ2-3, with TRBD2 as a possible D gene (5 bases). The V gene's germline CDR1 is GTSNPN and CDR2 SVGIG (reference sequence). V lost 3 bases, J lost 5 bases, and 6 bases lay in between. This CDR3 region has 11 residues. DNA for the CDR3: TGTGCCTGGAGGGGGAGAGATACGCAGTATTTT. It codes for CAWRGRDTQYF.

The chain joins TRBV27 to TRBJ1-1; 9 bases agree with TRBD1. The trim removed 6 bases at V and 3 bases at J, leaving 17 bases unmatched. CDR3 length: 18 amino acids. Germline V gene lookup returns CDR1 MNHEY and CDR2 SMNVEV (reference sequence). CDR3 residues: CASRVGTGQRVWDTEAFF. In DNA form, the CDR3 reads TGTGCCAGCAGGGTCGGGACAGGGCAAAGAGTATGGGACACTGAAGCTTTCTTT.

The V call is TRBV6-2 or TRBV6-3, the J call TRBJ2-3; D gene ambiguous. V was clipped by 2 bases and J by 6 bases, with 9 bases between them. The CDR3 spans 13 residues. Per germline, CDR1 MNHEY and CDR2 SVGEGT. The chain's CDR3 is CASSYRRSDTQYF. The CDR3 coding sequence is TGTGCCAGCAGTTACCGGCGGTCCGATACGCAGTATTTT.

For this clone: This specimen includes other DNA sequences encoding the same CDR3. V is TRBV5-1 and J is TRBJ1-3; no clear D. CDR3 length: 15 amino acids. Germline CDR1 reads SGHRS; CDR2 reads YFSETQ. V shed 4 bases and J shed 1 base, with 12 bases lying between them. CDR3 sequence: CASSPYRESGNTIYF. CDR3 coding DNA: TGCGCCAGCAGCCCTTACCGAGAATCTGGAAACACCATATATTTT.

The chain couples TRBV18 to TRBJ2-1, with TRBD1 as a possible D gene (6 bases). The CDR3 consists of 15 residues. The germline CDR1 and CDR2 sequences are KGHSH and LQKENI. V gave up 5 bases and J gave up 6 bases, with 17 bases separating them. The CDR3 spells CASSIRGVAGNEQFF. Written as DNA, the CDR3 is TGTGCCAGCTCAATCAGGGGAGTAGCAGGCAATGAGCAGTTCTTC. The entire variable domain, with the rest obtained from reference TRBV18 and TRBJ2-1, is as follows: NAGVMQNPRHLVRRRGQEARLRCSPMKGHSHVYWYRQLPEEGLKFMVYLQKENIIDESGMPKERFSAEFPKEGPSILRIQQVVRGDSAAYFCASSIRGVAGNEQFFGPGTRLTVL.

The chain recombines TRBV29-1 with TRBJ2-1; 11 bases match TRBD2. The CDR3 spans 13 residues. From germline, CDR1 is SQVTM and CDR2 ANQGSEA. The V gene end was trimmed by 7 bases and the J gene end by 9 bases; junction bases not matched to a gene: 8. The CDR3 DNA is TGCAGCGCCCGGGGGACTAGCGGCAGTGAGCAGTTCTTC. This gives the protein CSARGTSGSEQFF.

This clone was seen a handful of times. The chain has TRBV5-4 and TRBJ2-7; 7 nucleotides match TRBD2. In germline, CDR1 is SGHNT, CDR2 YYREEE (reference sequence). Trimming at V came to 0 bases and at J to 5 bases, leaving 2 bases not matched to a gene. This CDR3 has 13 residues. CDR3 nucleotides: TGTGCCAGCAGCTTGGGGACTAGGGACGAGCAGTACTTC. This sequence encodes CASSLGTRDEQYF.

This clone was recorded only once. DNA for the CDR3: TGTGCCAGCAGCCTGGGCATGAGCTCAGATACGCAGTATTTT. Its protein product is CASSLGMSSDTQYF. The J gene is TRBJ2-3, the V gene TRBV7-7; unclear D gene. This CDR3 has 14 residues. Trimming shortened V by 5 bases and J by 4 bases, and 13 bases separated the two germline ends. Germline V gene sequence: CDR1 SSHAT, CDR2 FNYEAQ (reference sequence).